Below, one T cell receptor (beta chain) is given with its context. In the same sample, other DNA sequences code for this CDR3. These data come from a study of cytomegalovirus exposure and HLA in healthy donors. The PCR contained 60 Vbeta and 13 Jbeta primers. The table came from immunoSEQ multiplex PCR; TCRdb's copy has only in-frame clones and leaves some out. The sample has 180,000 or so clones, around 80% seen once; the top ten hold 1.4%. Sequences were obtained from PBMCs. This clonotype was sampled from a man aged 18 to 30 in good health and CMV-seronegative.

DNA for the CDR3: TGTGCCAGCAGTGACCAGGGACAGGGCCCGAACACTGAAGCTTTCTTT. Translating it yields CASSDQGQGPNTEAFF. The chain carries TRBV6-4 and TRBJ1-1, with 9 bases fitting TRBD1. In germline, CDR1 is MRHNA, CDR2 SNTAGT. Trimming at V came to 2 bases and at J to 1 base, leaving 5 bases not matched to a gene. CDR3 length equals 16 residues.